This passage covers 30 T cell receptor beta chains from one sample sequenced in a study of blood T cell repertoires in COVID-19 (dated by TCRdb to 2018 to 2021). Libraries were constructed by the immunoSEQ multiplex PCR assay. Sourced from immuneACCESS, this table was stored by TCRdb with only in-frame sequences that have V and J called. A share of the clones is absent; for the studies checked, an unresolved V gene accounts for under half, and the remainder has no known explanation. In this sample the table shows about 170,000 clones, around 85% of which occur a single time. 1% to 1.5% of the sample goes to the ten largest clones. Sequencing was performed on peripheral blood. The source is a man in his sixties who had recovered from COVID-19.

This clone occurred once. The CDR3 sequence is CASSLYPTRDINVLTF. In nucleotides, the CDR3 is TGTGCCAGCAGTTTGTACCCCACTCGGGACATCAACGTCCTGACTTTC. This chain joins TRBV6-5 and TRBJ2-6; D possibly corresponds to TRBD1 (6 bases). Germline V gene lookup returns CDR1 MNHEY and CDR2 SVGAGI. V was clipped by 4 bases and J by 9 bases, with 19 bases between them. The CDR3 consists of 16 residues.

J is TRBJ1-2 and V is TRBV7-8; 8 bases agree with TRBD1. There are 13 residues in the CDR3. Germline CDR1 SGHVS, CDR2 FQNEAQ. The ends lost 5 bases at V and 5 bases at J; junction bases unmatched: 4. Written as DNA, the CDR3 is TGTGCCAGCAGCCTGGACAGGGATTATGGCTACACCTTC. This gives the protein CASSLDRDYGYTF.

This clone has a single count. The CDR3 reads CASSRGDTQYF. CDR3 coding DNA: TGTGCCAGCAGCCGGGGAGATACGCAGTATTTT. The rearrangement uses TRBV6-5 and TRBJ2-3, with D perhaps TRBD2 (5 bases). This CDR3 comprises 11 residues. The germline V gene encodes CDR1 MNHEY and CDR2 SVGAGI. V was cut by 6 bases and J by 5 bases, with 6 bases left in between.

Only one count was recorded for this clone. This chain links TRBV30 with TRBJ2-2; 10 nucleotides align to TRBD2. Germline-derived CDR1 and CDR2 are GTSNPN and SVGIG (reference sequence). V shed 5 bases, J shed 0 bases, and the junction held 12 bases outside the gene matches. The CDR3 length is 18 residues. DNA for the CDR3: TGTGCCTGGGCAGAGCGGGGGGGCCGCACCTCGAACACCGGGGAGCTGTTTTTT. Residues: CAWAERGGRTSNTGELFF.

The V call is TRBV15, the J call TRBJ2-3; TRBD2 is a possible D gene (6 bases). The V gene lost 2 bases and the J gene lost 6 bases, with 18 bases spanning the gap. There are 16 residues in the CDR3. Germline V CDR1 and CDR2: LNHNV, YYDKDF (reference sequence). The CDR3 loop is CATSRTRDFARDTQYF. The CDR3 nucleotides are TGTGCCACCAGCAGAACCAGGGACTTCGCCCGGGATACGCAGTATTTT.

CDR3 amino acids: CASSGQGATFNEKLFF. The CDR3, as DNA: TGCGCCAGCTCGGGACAGGGGGCTACATTTAATGAAAAACTGTTTTTT. This chain joins TRBV5-1 and TRBJ1-4; TRBD1 agrees at 12 bases. The CDR3 has 16 amino acids. The germline V gene has CDR1 SGHRS and CDR2 YFSETQ. J gave up 4 bases and V 7 bases, and 8 bases lay outside the gene matches.

The chain couples TRBV18 to TRBJ1-1; tentatively, D is TRBD1 (5 bases). V was trimmed by 1 base and J by 3 bases, leaving 12 bases between them. CDR1 KGHSH and CDR2 LQKENI come from the germline V gene. The CDR3 runs to 15 residues. The CDR3: CASSPQARAYTEAFF. The CDR3 nucleotides read TGTGCCAGCTCACCACAGGCCAGGGCCTACACTGAAGCTTTCTTT.

V is TRBV3-1 (or the pseudogene TRBV3-2) and J is TRBJ2-3, with 8 bases identical to TRBD2. With V trimmed by 0 bases and J by 2 bases, 7 bases remained unmatched. Looked up from germline, CDR1 is LGHDT and CDR2 is YNNKEL (reference sequence). The CDR3 totals 17 residues. DNA for the CDR3: TGTGCCAGCAGCCAAGATCCGGGACTAGTACCCACAGATACGCAGTATTTT. Its protein is CASSQDPGLVPTDTQYF.

This rearrangement joins TRBV27 to TRBJ1-2, with D possibly matching TRBD1 (6 bases). Trimming stripped 4 bases from V and 4 bases from J, with 28 bases between. CDR1 is MNHEY and CDR2 is SMNVEV in the germline V gene (reference sequence). CDR3 length equals 19 residues. The CDR3 coding sequence is TGTGCCAGCAGTTCCCCTTCAAGGGGGGGAAGTCGTGCGGGCTATGGCTACACCTTC. Its protein product is CASSSPSRGGSRAGYGYTF.

V is TRBV27 and J is TRBJ2-1, with D perhaps matching TRBD1 (5 bases). CDR3 length: 13 residues. Germline CDR1 is MNHEY and CDR2 is SMNVEV (reference sequence). Trimming stripped 6 bases from V and 6 bases from J, with 12 bases between. In DNA, the CDR3 is TGTGCCAGCAGAGTCCAGGGCCCCAATGAGCAGTTCTTC. Translating gives CASRVQGPNEQFF.

This clone has only a few counts. CDR3 protein: CAIRAAGATEAFF. Written as DNA, the CDR3 is TGTGCCATCAGGGCCGCAGGGGCCACTGAAGCTTTCTTT. The rearrangement uses TRBV10-3 and TRBJ1-1; possibly TRBD1 for D (6 bases). The CDR3 covers 13 residues. V lost 6 bases and J 4 bases, leaving 12 bases between the germline ends. Germline V gene sequence: CDR1 ENHRY, CDR2 SYGVKD.

V gene TRBV4-1 combines with J gene TRBJ1-1; 8 bases fit TRBD1. With V trimmed by 0 bases and J by 0 bases, 9 bases remained unmatched. Germline V gene sequence: CDR1 MGHRA, CDR2 YSYEKL. This CDR3 is built from 18 residues. Here the CDR3 reads CASSQDPRDRGMNTEAFF. The DNA of the CDR3 is TGCGCCAGCAGCCAAGACCCGAGAGACAGGGGAATGAACACTGAAGCTTTCTTT.

The chain recombines TRBV5-4 with TRBJ2-7, with TRBD1 identical over 8 bases. This CDR3 comprises 13 residues. The germline V gene encodes CDR1 SGHNT and CDR2 YYREEE (reference sequence). Unmatched junction bases numbered 3, after V lost 2 bases and J lost 5 bases. The CDR3 DNA is TGTGCCAGCAGCTTCGACAGGGGCGACGAGCAGTACTTC. Translating gives CASSFDRGDEQYF.

V and J are TRBV11-2 and TRBJ1-1; D unresolved. Deletions cut 1 base from V and 1 base from J, with 10 bases between. From germline, CDR1 is SGHAT and CDR2 FQNNGV. This CDR3 spans 15 amino acids. DNA of the CDR3: TGTGCCAGCAGCTTAGTAGCAGCCGAGAACACTGAAGCTTTCTTT. Translating gives CASSLVAAENTEAFF.

This chain links TRBV3-1 (or the pseudogene TRBV3-2) with TRBJ1-2; 9 bases agree with TRBD1. The CDR3 loop spans 15 amino acids. With V trimmed by 2 bases and J by 7 bases, 8 bases remained unmatched. CDR1 LGHDT and CDR2 YNNKEL come from the germline V gene (reference sequence). The CDR3 coding sequence is TGTGCCAGCAGCCAACAACTACAGGGGGCGGGTGGCTACACCTTC. It encodes CASSQQLQGAGGYTF.

The J gene is TRBJ2-7, the V gene TRBV27; TRBD2 matches 8 bases. CDR1 is MNHEY and CDR2 is SMNVEV in the germline V gene (reference sequence). After removal of 2 bases from V and 2 bases from J, the junction contained 11 bases not matched to a gene. This CDR3 has 17 residues. The CDR3 sequence is CASSLRGGGPIPYEQYF. CDR3 bases: TGTGCCAGCAGTTTAAGGGGCGGGGGGCCGATTCCCTACGAGCAGTACTTC.

This rearrangement joins TRBV6-5 to TRBJ2-1; 8 bases align to TRBD2. Losses at the gene ends were 6 bases for V and 8 bases for J; bases not matched to a gene: 12. The germline V gene has CDR1 MNHEY and CDR2 SVGAGI. CDR3 size: 15 residues. CDR3 nucleotide sequence: TGTGCCAGCAGCCTTCCCTCGGGGGGGAGCTATGAGCAGTTCTTC. It translates to CASSLPSGGSYEQFF.

The chain recombines TRBV20-1 with TRBJ2-1, with D hard to call. The CDR3 length is 11 residues. Germline V CDR1 and CDR2: DFQATT, SNEGSKA (reference sequence). Between the trimmed V and J ends, which lost 5 bases and 8 bases, there was a span of 10 bases. The CDR3 here is CSALEEDEQFF. CDR3 nucleotide sequence: TGCAGTGCTTTGGAAGAGGATGAGCAGTTCTTC.

The rearrangement uses TRBV4-2 and TRBJ1-1, with a tentative D call TRBD1 (5 bases). Germline CDR1 LGHNA, CDR2 YNFKEQ. V was pared by 4 bases and J by 4 bases, with 13 bases between. The CDR3 length is 14 residues. The CDR3 DNA reads TGTGCCAGCAGCCCCGGCCTGGGGGGCACTGAAGCTTTCTTT. Protein product: CASSPGLGGTEAFF.

The chain links TRBV18 to TRBJ1-1; 7 bases map to TRBD1. Germline CDR1 reads KGHSH; CDR2 reads LQKENI. Trimming took 3 bases from V and 1 from J; bases not matched to a gene: 8. The CDR3 has 16 amino acids. As DNA, the CDR3 is TGTGCCAGCTCACCGATGACAGGGAACTGGAACACTGAAGCTTTCTTT. This translates into CASSPMTGNWNTEAFF. The full variable domain, completed using reference TRBV18 and TRBJ1-1, is NAGVMQNPRHLVRRRGQEARLRCSPMKGHSHVYWYRQLPEEGLKFMVYLQKENIIDESGMPKERFSAEFPKEGPSILRIQQVVRGDSAAYFCASSPMTGNWNTEAFFGQGTRLTVV.

The rearrangement links TRBV7-2 to TRBJ2-1, with D tentatively TRBD1 (5 bases). Germline V lookup: CDR1 SGHTA, CDR2 FQGNSA. V lost 3 bases and J lost 0, with 21 bases in between. This CDR3 comprises 19 residues. The CDR3 DNA follows: TGTGCCAGCAGCTTCCCTCGGCAAGGGGTCCGCCGCTCCTACAATGAGCAGTTCTTC. The encoded protein is CASSFPRQGVRRSYNEQFF.

The table lists this clone with a count of one. The CDR3 bases are TGTGCCAGCAGCTTAGGAGGACAGGGGGTCTACGAGCAGTACTTC. Its protein product is CASSLGGQGVYEQYF. V is TRBV7-9 and J is TRBJ2-7; 10 nucleotides agree with TRBD1. Germline assignment: CDR1 SEHNR and CDR2 FQNEAQ (reference sequence). The CDR3 is 15 residues long. Trimming at V came to 1 base and at J to 3 bases, leaving 3 bases not matched to a gene.

This sequence joins TRBV5-4 and TRBJ2-1, with D possibly matching TRBD2 (6 bases). Germline V gene lookup returns CDR1 SGHNT and CDR2 YYREEE (reference sequence). The CDR3 length is 13 residues. Trimming shortened V by 3 bases and J by 5 bases, and 9 bases separated the two germline ends. The CDR3 DNA follows: TGTGCCAGCAGCTCCCTAGCGCACAATGAGCAGTTCTTC. It specifies CASSSLAHNEQFF.

This clone was recorded only once. The chain uses TRBV5-1 and TRBJ2-5; 7 bases map to TRBD2. Germline values: CDR1 SGHRS, CDR2 YFSETQ. Trimming cost V 3 bases and J 5 bases; bases outside gene matches: 7. CDR3 length: 14 amino acids. The CDR3 is CASSSSGGWETQYF. The CDR3 DNA sequence: TGCGCCAGCAGCTCCTCCGGGGGGTGGGAGACCCAGTACTTC.

This chain connects TRBV13 to TRBJ2-5; 8 bases agree with TRBD1. The CDR3 runs 15 residues. V gave up 5 bases and J gave up 1 base; unmatched junction bases: 6. Looked up from germline, CDR1 is PRHDT and CDR2 is FYEKMQ (reference sequence). CDR3 residues: CASSQEGTGQETQYF. CDR3 DNA: TGTGCCAGCAGCCAGGAAGGGACAGGCCAAGAGACCCAGTACTTC. Full variable domain (outside the CDR3, taken from reference TRBV13 and TRBJ2-5): AAGVIQSPRHLIKEKRETATLKCYPIPRHDTVYWYQQGPGQDPQFLISFYEKMQSDKGSIPDRFSAQQFSDYHSELNMSSLELGDSALYFCASSQEGTGQETQYFGPGTRLLVL.

The V gene is TRBV2, the J gene TRBJ2-5; weak D call: TRBD1 (6 bases). V shed 6 bases and J shed 1 base, with 9 bases lying between them. Germline CDR1 SNHLY, CDR2 FYNNEI. The CDR3 runs 13 residues. This CDR3 is CASRADSQETQYF. The CDR3 region has the DNA TGTGCCAGCAGGGCGGACAGCCAAGAGACCCAGTACTTC.

The chain couples TRBV5-1 to TRBJ1-2; possible D gene TRBD1, 5 bases. Trimming left V 3 bases short and J 0 bases short, with 9 bases between. CDR3 length: 14 residues. Germline V CDR1 and CDR2: SGHRS, YFSETQ. DNA of the CDR3: TGCGCCAGCAGCTCCGGGGGAGCTAACTATGGCTACACCTTC. Translated, it gives CASSSGGANYGYTF.

This clone was counted a single time. The chain combines TRBV9 with TRBJ1-1, with 9 bases that match TRBD1. The CDR3 sequence is 14 residues long. V lost 5 bases to trimming and J lost 2 bases; unmatched junction nucleotides: 4. Germline CDR1 reads SGDLS; CDR2 reads YYNGEE. The CDR3 protein is CASSLGQGNTEAFF. The CDR3 DNA is TGTGCCAGCAGTCTGGGACAGGGCAACACTGAAGCTTTCTTT.

This chain uses TRBV7-8 with TRBJ2-7; D is perhaps TRBD1 (5 bases). V shed 7 bases and J shed 1 base, with 23 bases lying between them. CDR3 length equals 17 residues. Germline V CDR1 and CDR2: SGHVS, FQNEAQ. CDR3: CASTLRAGAGNSYEQYF. CDR3 DNA: TGTGCCAGCACCCTTAGAGCTGGGGCAGGAAATTCCTACGAGCAGTACTTC. Filled out from reference TRBV7-8 and TRBJ2-7, the complete variable domain reads GAGVSQSPRYKVAKRGQDVALRCDPISGHVSLFWYQQALGQGPEFLTYFQNEAQLDKSGLPSDRFFAERPEGSVSTLKIQRTQQEDSAVYLCASTLRAGAGNSYEQYFGPGTRLTVT.

V and J are TRBV2 and TRBJ1-1; perhaps TRBD1 as D (5 bases). The V gene's germline CDR1 is SNHLY and CDR2 FYNNEI. The CDR3 has 13 amino acids. The V end lost 8 bases, the J end lost 3 bases, and 13 bases lay between the germline ends. DNA of the CDR3: TGTGCCAGCGAGCTCGGGGGGGACACTGAAGCTTTCTTT. As protein: CASELGGDTEAFF.